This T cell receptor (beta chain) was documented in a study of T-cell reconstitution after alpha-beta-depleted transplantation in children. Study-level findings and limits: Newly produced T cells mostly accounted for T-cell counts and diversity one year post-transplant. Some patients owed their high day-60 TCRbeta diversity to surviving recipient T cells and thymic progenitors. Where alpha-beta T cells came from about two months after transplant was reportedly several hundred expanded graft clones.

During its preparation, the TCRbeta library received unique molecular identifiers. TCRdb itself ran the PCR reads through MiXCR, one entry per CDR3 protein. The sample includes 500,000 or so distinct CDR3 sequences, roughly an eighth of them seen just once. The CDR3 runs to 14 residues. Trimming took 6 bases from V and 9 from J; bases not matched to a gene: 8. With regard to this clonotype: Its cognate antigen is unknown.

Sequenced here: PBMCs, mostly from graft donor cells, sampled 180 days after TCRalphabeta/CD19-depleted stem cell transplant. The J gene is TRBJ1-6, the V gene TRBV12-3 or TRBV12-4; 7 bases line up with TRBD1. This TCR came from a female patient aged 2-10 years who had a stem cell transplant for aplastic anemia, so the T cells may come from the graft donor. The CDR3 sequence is CASSPTHRGSPLHF. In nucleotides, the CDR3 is TGTGCCAGCAGCCCGACTCACAGGGGTTCACCCCTCCACTTT.